This T cell receptor (beta chain) appears in the sequencing data of a study of T cells after yellow fever vaccination. Study-wide results and limits: In post-booster samples, most primary-vaccination clones reappeared (about 97% CD4, 88% CD8). High-abundance clonotypes from the bulk population could contaminate FACS-sorted repertoires. Though weaker, the secondary response peaked faster, on day 5 versus 15.

Turning to this clonotype: Its target is not known.

Production of TCR cDNA was by 5'RACE template switching, which also added a universal primer site and UMIs. TCRdb itself ran the 5' RACE reads through MiXCR, one entry per CDR3 protein. The table lists some 600,000 distinct CDR3 sequences, about a sixth of them singletons, with around a sixth in the top ten. The V gene's germline CDR1 is SGHNT and CDR2 YENEEA. Trimming stripped 0 bases from V and 5 bases from J, with 13 bases between. The length of the CDR3 is 15 residues. The source is a man aged 18 to 30 who received the YFV17D yellow fever vaccine. This sample comprised PBMCs, obtained roughly 5 days after the first yellow fever vaccination. The chain has TRBV11-3 and TRBJ2-5; TRBD2 might be the D (6 bases). CDR3 in amino acids: CASSLDYPSDETQYF. DNA of the CDR3: TGTGCCAGCAGCTTAGACTATCCTAGCGATGAGACCCAGTACTTC. Full variable domain (rest looked up from reference TRBV11-3 and TRBJ2-5): EAGVVQSPRYKIIEKKQPVAFWCNPISGHNTLYWYLQNLGQGPELLIRYENEEAVDDSQLPKDRFSAERLKGVDSTLKIQPAELGDSAVYLCASSLDYPSDETQYFGPGTRLLVL.